The 16 T cell receptor beta chains reported below all come from one sample, sequenced in a study of shared clonotypes between healthy human individuals. Using immunoSEQ multiplex PCR, the repertoire was profiled, and TCRdb retains in-frame clones only, with some absent. This sample has about 770,000 clones, with around 77% found just once. Sequenced: memory CD4+ T cells sorted from blood. Subset in this sample: CD45RA-negative fraction. These receptors all come from a woman aged 30 to 39 in good health.

This chain links TRBV9 with TRBJ2-1; no clear D gene. Trimming took off 4 bases at V and 6 bases at J, with 17 bases between the two ends. The length of the CDR3 is 15 residues. Germline V lookup: CDR1 SGDLS, CDR2 YYNGEE. The CDR3 region has the DNA TGTGCCAGCAGCCCTCGGGTCTTATCCGGCAATGAGCAGTTCTTC. Translating it yields CASSPRVLSGNEQFF.

This clone has a single count. The gene calls are TRBV11-2 and TRBJ2-7, with TRBD2 identical over 7 bases. CDR1 SGHAT and CDR2 FQNNGV come from the germline V gene. CDR3 length: 14 residues. V lost 5 bases and J lost 1; bases outside the gene matches: 5. The CDR3 DNA follows: TGTGCCAGCAGCGTAGGACTAGTTTCCTACGAGCAGTACTTC. It specifies CASSVGLVSYEQYF.

V is TRBV30 and J is TRBJ2-5, with D maybe TRBD2 (6 bases). The CDR3 contains 13 residues. The germline V gene has CDR1 GTSNPN and CDR2 SVGIG (reference sequence). V was shortened by 0 bases and J by 10 bases, with 15 bases between the two germline ends. The DNA of the CDR3 is TGTGCCTGGAGTGTAGGCGGGACCGGTGACCAGTACTTC. Protein: CAWSVGGTGDQYF.

The rearrangement joins TRBV6-6 to TRBJ2-7; 7 positions agree with TRBD2. Looked up from germline, CDR1 is MNHNY and CDR2 is SVGAGI (reference sequence). This CDR3 is 15 amino acids long. The V segment lost 3 bases and the J segment 6 bases; nucleotides outside the gene matches: 11. CDR3 bases: TGTGCCAGCAGTTATATGTGGGAGGGCCCTGGCGAGCAGTACTTC. This gives the protein CASSYMWEGPGEQYF.

The chain is built from TRBV18 and TRBJ2-1; D is unresolved. V lost 6 bases and J lost 6, with 18 bases in between. This CDR3 contains 15 residues. CDR1 is KGHSH and CDR2 is LQKENI in the germline V gene. The CDR3 DNA is TGTGCCAGCTCCGCGGTCGGCAGCATCCTCAATGAGCAGTTCTTC. It codes for CASSAVGSILNEQFF.

The CDR3 loop is CATSFVRSSDTQYF. The CDR3 DNA is TGTGCCACGAGCTTCGTCCGATCATCAGATACGCAGTATTTT. The genes are TRBV6-1 and TRBJ2-3; D remains ambiguous. Trimming removed 10 bases at V and 4 bases at J, with 18 bases between. The CDR3 extends over 14 amino acids. The germline gives CDR1 MNHNS, CDR2 SASEGT.

This chain joins TRBV18 and TRBJ2-7, with 8 nucleotides matching TRBD1. The V gene's germline CDR1 is KGHSH and CDR2 LQKENI. Losses at the gene ends were 3 bases for V and 3 bases for J; bases not matched to a gene: 4. This CDR3 is 14 amino acids long. The CDR3 DNA reads as TGTGCCAGCTCACCCTTGGGACAGGTCTACGAGCAGTACTTC. This translates into CASSPLGQVYEQYF.

This chain uses TRBV18 with TRBJ1-2, with D uncertain. The V end lost 3 bases, the J end lost 4 bases, and 9 bases lay between the germline ends. This CDR3 is built from 13 residues. Germline CDR1 reads KGHSH; CDR2 reads LQKENI. The CDR3 sequence is CASSPGPIYGYTF. DNA for the CDR3: TGTGCCAGCTCACCCGGACCTATCTATGGCTACACCTTC.

The genes are TRBV2 and TRBJ2-1, with 9 bases that match TRBD1. Germline trimming cut 5 bases from V and 2 bases from J; bases unmatched to any gene: 4. The CDR3 runs 15 residues. CDR1 is SNHLY, CDR2 FYNNEI, per germline. As DNA, the CDR3 is TGTGCCAGCAGTAAAGACAGGGGGGCCTACAATGAGCAGTTCTTC. As protein: CASSKDRGAYNEQFF.

This chain links TRBV9 with TRBJ1-2; D uncertain. Germline assignment: CDR1 SGDLS and CDR2 YYNGEE. The CDR3 loop spans 12 amino acids. Trimming left V 0 bases short and J 4 bases short, with 4 bases between. The CDR3 coding sequence is TGTGCCAGCAGCGTAGGACGCTATGGCTACACCTTC. Translation gives CASSVGRYGYTF.

The genes are TRBV2 and TRBJ2-1; 11 nucleotides align to TRBD2. CDR3 length: 17 amino acids. After removal of 3 bases from V and 6 bases from J, the junction contained 10 bases not matched to a gene. Germline V lookup: CDR1 SNHLY, CDR2 FYNNEI. This CDR3 is CASSEGVRTSGPNEQFF. CDR3 nucleotide sequence: TGTGCCAGCAGTGAGGGGGTTAGGACTAGCGGGCCCAATGAGCAGTTCTTC. Full variable domain (outside the CDR3, taken from reference TRBV2 and TRBJ2-1): EPEVTQTPSHQVTQMGQEVILRCVPISNHLYFYWYRQILGQKVEFLVSFYNNEISEKSEIFDDQFSVERPDGSNFTLKIRSTKLEDSAMYFCASSEGVRTSGPNEQFFGPGTRLTVL.

V is TRBV6-6 and J is TRBJ1-1; 8 positions agree with TRBD1. The CDR3 contains 15 residues. CDR1 is MNHNY, CDR2 SVGAGI, per germline (reference sequence). The junction had 6 bases not matched to a gene; V was cut back by 5 bases and J by 1 base. The CDR3 here is CASSPGQGKNTEAFF. The CDR3 nucleotides read TGTGCCAGCAGTCCTGGACAGGGAAAGAACACTGAAGCTTTCTTT.

The rearrangement links TRBV28 to TRBJ1-2; 9 bases agree with TRBD1. Per the germline V gene, CDR1 is MDHEN and CDR2 is SYDVKM. The CDR3 is 14 amino acids. After removal of 6 bases from V and 6 bases from J, the junction contained 8 bases not matched to a gene. CDR3 sequence: CASRSTGQGDGYTF. In DNA form, the CDR3 reads TGTGCCAGCAGGTCAACGGGACAGGGCGATGGCTACACCTTC.

The CDR3: CASSPTLAPYGYTF. CDR3 nucleotides: TGCGCCAGCAGCCCCACGTTAGCCCCCTATGGCTACACCTTC. V and J are TRBV4-1 and TRBJ1-2, with D unclear. Germline loops: CDR1 MGHRA, CDR2 YSYEKL. With 4 bases removed from V and 4 bases from J, the gap between germline ends came to 13 bases. This CDR3 has 14 residues.

The chain is built from TRBV2 and TRBJ1-5; TRBD1 might be the D (6 bases). CDR1 is SNHLY and CDR2 is FYNNEI in the germline V gene. The CDR3 is 13 residues long. Trimming shortened V by 6 bases and J by 10 bases, and 16 bases separated the two germline ends. The CDR3 DNA sequence: TGTGCCAGCAGCGAACAAACAGGGATCCCCCAGCATTTT. This encodes CASSEQTGIPQHF. Using reference TRBV2 and TRBJ1-5 for the parts outside the CDR3, the full variable domain is EPEVTQTPSHQVTQMGQEVILRCVPISNHLYFYWYRQILGQKVEFLVSFYNNEISEKSEIFDDQFSVERPDGSNFTLKIRSTKLEDSAMYFCASSEQTGIPQHFGDGTRLSIL.

The chain carries TRBV28 and TRBJ2-7; 7 positions agree with TRBD2. Looked up from germline, CDR1 is MDHEN and CDR2 is SYDVKM. This CDR3 region has 12 residues. V shed 6 bases, J shed 2 bases, and the junction held 1 base outside the gene matches. The CDR3 loop is CASRGGPYEQYF. CDR3 DNA: TGTGCCAGCAGGGGAGGGCCCTACGAGCAGTACTTC. The complete variable domain, with remaining parts taken from reference TRBV28 and TRBJ2-7, reads DVKVTQSSRYLVKRTGEKVFLECVQDMDHENMFWYRQDPGLGLRLIYFSYDVKMKEKGDIPEGYSVSREKKERFSLILESASTNQTSMYLCASRGGPYEQYFGPGTRLTVT.